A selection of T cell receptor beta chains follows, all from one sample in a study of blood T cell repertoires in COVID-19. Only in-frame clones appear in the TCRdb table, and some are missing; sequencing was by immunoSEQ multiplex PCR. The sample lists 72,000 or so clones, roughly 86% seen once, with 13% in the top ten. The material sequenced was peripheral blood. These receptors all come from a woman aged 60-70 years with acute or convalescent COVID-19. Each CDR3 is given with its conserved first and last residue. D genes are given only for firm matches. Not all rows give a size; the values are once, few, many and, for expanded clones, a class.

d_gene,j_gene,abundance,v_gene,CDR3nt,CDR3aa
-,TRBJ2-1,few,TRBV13,TGTGCCAGCAGCTTAGGTGGCGGGGTTTACAATGAGCAGTTCTTC,CASSLGGGVYNEQFF
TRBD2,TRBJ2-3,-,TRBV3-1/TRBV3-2,TGTGCCAGCAGCCTGACTAGCGGGGGGGCAGGAGATACGCAGTATTTT,CASSLTSGGAGDTQYF
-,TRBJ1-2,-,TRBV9,TGTGCCAGCAGCGTACGGACAGCCTCTAACTATGGCTACACCTTC,CASSVRTASNYGYTF
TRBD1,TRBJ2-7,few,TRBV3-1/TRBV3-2,TGTGCCAGCAGCCCCAAGGGTACAGGGGGCAACTCCTACGAGCAGTACTTC,CASSPKGTGGNSYEQYF
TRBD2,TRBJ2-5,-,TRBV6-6,TGTGCCAGCACAACCGGGGGGGCGGGAGAGACCCAGTACTTC,CASTTGGAGETQYF
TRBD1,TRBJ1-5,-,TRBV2,TGTGCCAGCAACCTCCTTACAGGGGAAGGACAGCCCCAGCATTTT,CASNLLTGEGQPQHF
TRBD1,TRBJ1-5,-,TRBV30,TGTGCCTGGAGCCTAGGGGGCAGGCAGCCCCAGCATTTT,CAWSLGGRQPQHF
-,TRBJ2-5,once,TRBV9,TGTGCCAGCAGCGTAGGATCACTTTCGGGGGAGACCCAGTACTTC,CASSVGSLSGETQYF
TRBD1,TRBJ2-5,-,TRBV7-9,TGTGCCAGCAGCTTAGGGGGACAGGGTGGCAAGACCCAGTACTTC,CASSLGGQGGKTQYF
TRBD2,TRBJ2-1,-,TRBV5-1,TGCGCCAGCAGCGTGGGGACTAGCGGGGCGGCGGGTGAGCAGTTCTTC,CASSVGTSGAAGEQFF
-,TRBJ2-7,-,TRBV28,TGTGCCAGCAGACTATCCCTTACAAACCCTACCTACGAGCAGTACTTC,CASRLSLTNPTYEQYF
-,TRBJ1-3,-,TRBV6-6,TGTGCCAGCAGTAGAGAAGTCCGCTCTGGAAACACCATATATTTT,CASSREVRSGNTIYF
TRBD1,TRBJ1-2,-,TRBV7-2,TGTGCCAGCAGCATCGAGGGACAGGGGCGCTATGGCTACACCTTC,CASSIEGQGRYGYTF
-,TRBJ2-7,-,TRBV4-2,TGTGCCAGCAGCCAAGATTTCCGCCAGCGAGCCTACGAGCAGTACTTC,CASSQDFRQRAYEQYF
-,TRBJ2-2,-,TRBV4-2,TGTGCCAGCAGCCAAGAATCATCAGCGGCGAACACCGGGGAGCTGTTTTTT,CASSQESSAANTGELFF
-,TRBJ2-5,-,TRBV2,TGTGCCAGCAGTTGGGGGGAAGAGACCCAGTACTTC,CASSWGEETQYF
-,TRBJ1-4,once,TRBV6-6,TGTGCCAGCAGACCCGGACACGGAAATGAAAAACTGTTTTTT,CASRPGHGNEKLFF
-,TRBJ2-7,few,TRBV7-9,TGTGCCAGCAGCTTTGAGGGCTCCTACGAGCAGTACTTC,CASSFEGSYEQYF
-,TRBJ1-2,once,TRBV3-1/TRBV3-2,TGTGCCAGCAGCCAAGCAGGGGCCACGAGAGGCTACACCTTC,CASSQAGATRGYTF
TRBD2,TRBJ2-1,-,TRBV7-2,TGTGCCAGCAGCTTAGGCCCTAGCGGGGGACAGCAGTTCTTC,CASSLGPSGGQQFF
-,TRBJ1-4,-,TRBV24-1,TGTGCCACCAGTGACCCCAGACGGAGCGGGGATGAGAATGAAAAACTGTTTTTT,CATSDPRRSGDENEKLFF
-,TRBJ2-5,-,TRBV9,TGTGCCAGCAGCGTAGAGTGGGGGACTCAAGAGACCCAGTACTTC,CASSVEWGTQETQYF
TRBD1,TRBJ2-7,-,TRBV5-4,TGTGCCAGCAGCCGACCGGGACAGGGGGCATACGAGCAGTACTTC,CASSRPGQGAYEQYF
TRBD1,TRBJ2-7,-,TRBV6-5,TGTGCCAGCAGGGCCGGGACAGGGGTTCTAAACGAGCAGTACTTC,CASRAGTGVLNEQYF
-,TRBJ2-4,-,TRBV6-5,TGTGCCAGCAGTAGGGGACAACTAGCCAAAAACATTCAGTACTTC,CASSRGQLAKNIQYF
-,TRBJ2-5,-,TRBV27,TGTGCCAGCAGTTTACAGGGGTACGGGACCCAGTACTTC,CASSLQGYGTQYF
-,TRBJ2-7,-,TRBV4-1,TGCGCCAGCAGCCAGTTCGGTGCCTACGAGCAGTACTTC,CASSQFGAYEQYF
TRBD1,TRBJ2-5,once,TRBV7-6,TGTGCCAGCAGCTTAGAGATGTTTAGGGCAGGGGGCAAGAGTACCCAGTACTTC,CASSLEMFRAGGKSTQYF